One and the same sample provided the 12 T cell receptor beta chains below, sequenced in a study of cytomegalovirus exposure and HLA in healthy donors. Both 60 Vbeta primers and 13 Jbeta primers went into the PCR. The method was immunoSEQ multiplex PCR; TCRdb's version includes in-frame clones alone and lacks a portion of them. The sample yields about 180,000 clones, about 80% seen once. Source material: PBMCs. The receptors here all came from a man between 60 and 75 years old in good health and CMV-seronegative.

As to this clone: Other DNA sequences within the sample encode an identical CDR3. The chain couples TRBV4-3 to TRBJ2-3, with TRBD2 identical over 7 bases. Germline V gives CDR1 LGHNA, CDR2 YSLEER. Trimming cost V 0 bases and J 0 bases; bases outside gene matches: 0. The CDR3 is 15 residues long. CDR3 bases: TGCGCCAGCAGCCAAGATAGCGGGAGCACAGATACGCAGTATTTT. Its translation: CASSQDSGSTDTQYF.

This sequence joins TRBV30 and TRBJ1-2, with D possibly being TRBD1 (6 bases). From germline, CDR1 is GTSNPN and CDR2 SVGIG (reference sequence). The CDR3 is made up of 11 amino acids. With 3 bases removed from V and 4 bases from J, the gap between germline ends came to 6 bases. The CDR3 region is CAWRTGYGYTF. The CDR3 DNA is TGTGCCTGGAGGACAGGCTATGGCTACACCTTC.

The V and J genes are TRBV19 and TRBJ2-2; tentative D call: TRBD2 (5 bases). CDR1 and CDR2 from the germline V gene are LNHDA and SQIVND (reference sequence). Trimming stripped 2 bases from V and 8 bases from J, with 21 bases between. The CDR3 is 17 residues long. As DNA, the CDR3 is TGTGCCAGTAGTATAAATGTCCAGAGAGGGCTGAGGGGGGAGCTGTTTTTT. This sequence encodes CASSINVQRGLRGELFF.

The count of this clone is one. CDR3 amino acids: CASSPTQETQYF. The CDR3 DNA is TGTGCCAGCTCACCAACACAAGAGACCCAGTACTTC. The V gene is TRBV18, the J gene TRBJ2-5; D not certain. Germline V gives CDR1 KGHSH, CDR2 LQKENI. V was trimmed by 2 bases and J by 2 bases, leaving 3 bases between them. The CDR3 has 12 amino acids.

The chain has TRBV18 and TRBJ2-3; the match to TRBD2 covers 9 bases. Germline trimming cut 4 bases from V and 2 bases from J; bases unmatched to any gene: 4. The CDR3 contains 15 residues. Germline V gives CDR1 KGHSH, CDR2 LQKENI. CDR3 protein: CASSRERGVTDTQYF. CDR3 DNA: TGTGCCAGCTCACGGGAGCGGGGGGTCACAGATACGCAGTATTTT.

In this sample, this clone turned up once. The rearrangement joins TRBV2 to TRBJ1-1, with a tentative D call TRBD1 (5 bases). CDR3 length: 14 amino acids. Looked up from germline, CDR1 is SNHLY and CDR2 is FYNNEI. Between the trimmed V and J ends, which lost 8 bases and 5 bases, there was a span of 18 bases. In DNA form, the CDR3 reads TGTGCCAGCCGGGGGAACCGCGGGGGGACTGAAGCTTTCTTT. Its protein is CASRGNRGGTEAFF.

The chain has TRBV19 and TRBJ1-2; maybe TRBD1 (6 bases). This CDR3 is built from 16 residues. Deletions cut 3 bases from V and 7 bases from J, with 21 bases between. Germline assignment: CDR1 LNHDA and CDR2 SQIVND (reference sequence). DNA for the CDR3: TGTGCCAGTAGTATTGGTCGAGGACAGCAGCTCGGTGGCTACACCTTC. Translated: CASSIGRGQQLGGYTF.

The chain links TRBV7-9 to TRBJ1-4; no clear D gene. Germline V gene data show CDR1 as SEHNR and CDR2 as FQNEAQ (reference sequence). The ends were cut back, 4 bases at V and 1 base at J, with 13 bases in the middle. This CDR3 is built from 16 residues. The CDR3 here is CASSSPPSGTNEKLFF. In DNA form, the CDR3 reads TGTGCCAGCAGCTCACCCCCATCCGGAACTAATGAAAAACTGTTTTTT. Filled out from reference TRBV7-9 and TRBJ1-4, the complete variable domain reads DTGVSQNPRHKITKRGQNVTFRCDPISEHNRLYWYRQTLGQGPEFLTYFQNEAQLEKSRLLSDRFSAERPKGSFSTLEIQRTEQGDSAMYLCASSSPPSGTNEKLFFGSGTQLSVL.

The chain joins TRBV2 to TRBJ2-1; 8 positions agree with TRBD2. The junction had 7 bases not matched to a gene; V was cut back by 8 bases and J by 4 bases. The CDR3 extends over 14 amino acids. Germline V gene sequence: CDR1 SNHLY, CDR2 FYNNEI. CDR3 in amino acids: CASLLAETYNEQFF. The CDR3 DNA follows: TGTGCCAGCTTACTAGCGGAGACTTACAATGAGCAGTTCTTC.

V and J are TRBV6-1 and TRBJ2-7; D remains unclear. The length of the CDR3 is 13 residues. V was pared by 4 bases and J by 0 bases, with 7 bases between. In germline, CDR1 is MNHNS, CDR2 SASEGT. CDR3 nucleotide sequence: TGTGCCAGCAGTGCCCTTCCCTCCTACGAGCAGTACTTC. Amino acids: CASSALPSYEQYF.

J is TRBJ2-2 and V is TRBV5-1; 15 nucleotides agree with TRBD2. With V trimmed by 2 bases and J by 0 bases, 5 bases remained unmatched. Germline CDR1 reads SGHRS; CDR2 reads YFSETQ. The CDR3 length is 19 residues. The CDR3 here is CASSFRTSGGAANTGELFF. The CDR3, as DNA: TGCGCCAGCAGCTTCAGGACTAGCGGGGGGGCCGCGAACACCGGGGAGCTGTTTTTT. Filled out from reference TRBV5-1 and TRBJ2-2, the complete variable domain reads KAGVTQTPRYLIKTRGQQVTLSCSPISGHRSVSWYQQTPGQGLQFLFEYFSETQRNKGNFPGRFSGRQFSNSRSEMNVSTLELGDSALYLCASSFRTSGGAANTGELFFGEGSRLTVL.

Regarding this clone: One junction end does not reproduce the germline sequence, and a read error may be involved. The chain uses TRBV25-1 and TRBJ1-2; possible D gene TRBD1, 6 bases. There are 15 residues in the CDR3. Germline CDR1 MGHDK, CDR2 SYGVNS. CDR3 region: CASSDLDRSRDGYPF. The CDR3 region has the DNA TGTGCCAGCAGTGACCTAGACAGGTCAAGGGATGGCTACCCCTTC.